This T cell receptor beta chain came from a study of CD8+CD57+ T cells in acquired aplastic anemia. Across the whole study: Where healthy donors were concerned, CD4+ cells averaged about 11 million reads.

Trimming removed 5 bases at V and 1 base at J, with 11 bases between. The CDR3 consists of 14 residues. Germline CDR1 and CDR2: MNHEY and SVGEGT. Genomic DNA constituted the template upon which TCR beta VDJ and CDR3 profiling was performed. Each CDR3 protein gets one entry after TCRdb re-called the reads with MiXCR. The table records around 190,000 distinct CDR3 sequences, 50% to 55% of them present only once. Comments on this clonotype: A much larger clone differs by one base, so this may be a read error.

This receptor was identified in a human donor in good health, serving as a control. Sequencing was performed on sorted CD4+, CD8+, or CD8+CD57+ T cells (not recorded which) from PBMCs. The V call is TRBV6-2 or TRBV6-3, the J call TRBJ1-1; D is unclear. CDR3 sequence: CASSPGMPNTEAFF. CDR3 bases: TGTGCCAGCAGTCCCGGCATGCCGAACACTGAAGCTTTCTTT.